Shown below are 17 T cell receptor beta chains from a single sample sequenced in a study of cytomegalovirus exposure and HLA in healthy donors (dated by TCRdb to between 2016 and 2019). The library was produced with the immunoSEQ multiplex PCR assay. For the multiplex PCR, a mixture combining 60 forward primers for TCR Vbeta segments and 13 reverse primers for TCR Jbeta segments was used. The immuneACCESS repertoire file appears here via TCRdb, limited to in-frame rearrangements. These files lack a portion of the clones; in checked studies, under half of the deficit traces to unresolved V genes, and the cause of the others is not known. Recorded for this sample are roughly 160,000 clones; roughly 80% of them occurred a single time. About 7.6% of the sample is in the top ten clones. Sequencing was carried out using PBMCs. Receptors were obtained from a woman aged 40 to 50 in good health and CMV-seropositive.

This clone was counted a few times. The CDR3 DNA reads TGTGCCAGTAGTATTTCTACGGACAGCGGGCCCCAGCATTTT. Its protein product is CASSISTDSGPQHF. The genes are TRBV19 and TRBJ1-5, with D tentatively TRBD1 (6 bases). CDR3 size: 14 residues. Per the germline V gene, CDR1 is LNHDA and CDR2 is SQIVND (reference sequence). V shed 3 bases and J shed 9 bases, with 15 bases lying between them.

The CDR3 bases are TGTGCCAGCAGTCGACAGCTCAACACCGGGGAGCTGTTTTTT. Amino acids: CASSRQLNTGELFF. V gene TRBV28 combines with J gene TRBJ2-2, with TRBD1 as a possible D gene (5 bases). Trimming left V 5 bases short and J 2 bases short, with 9 bases between. The germline CDR1 and CDR2 sequences are MDHEN and SYDVKM. The CDR3 loop spans 14 amino acids.

V usage is TRBV28 and J usage is TRBJ2-1; 8 bases align to TRBD2. There are 14 residues in the CDR3. Per the germline V gene, CDR1 is MDHEN and CDR2 is SYDVKM. V shed 6 bases, J shed 4 bases, and the junction held 5 bases outside the gene matches. This CDR3 is CASSSSGLYNEQFF. CDR3 nucleotides: TGTGCCAGCAGCTCTAGCGGGTTGTACAATGAGCAGTTCTTC.

J is TRBJ2-7 and V is TRBV27, with no clear D. This CDR3 has 15 residues. The V end lost 3 bases, the J end lost 4 bases, and 16 bases lay between the germline ends. From germline, CDR1 is MNHEY and CDR2 SMNVEV (reference sequence). In DNA form, the CDR3 reads TGTGCCAGCAGTTTGGTCCGAGGTGGATGGTACGAGCAGTACTTC. This translates into CASSLVRGGWYEQYF.

The genes are TRBV5-1 and TRBJ2-3, with 8 positions matching TRBD1. The trim removed 4 bases at V and 3 bases at J, leaving 4 bases unmatched. Germline CDR1 and CDR2: SGHRS and YFSETQ. This CDR3 is 14 amino acids long. The chain's CDR3 is CASSPGTGTDTQYF. CDR3 nucleotide sequence: TGCGCCAGCAGCCCCGGGACAGGAACAGATACGCAGTATTTT.

The gene calls are TRBV6-6 and TRBJ2-3; a weak D match, TRBD1 (5 bases). V shed 2 bases and J shed 2 bases, with 14 bases lying between them. Germline lookup yields CDR1 MNHNY and CDR2 SVGAGI (reference sequence). There are 16 residues in the CDR3. CDR3 DNA: TGTGCCAGCAGTTACGGTTCGACAGCCCTCACAGATACGCAGTATTTT. It is translated as CASSYGSTALTDTQYF.

The genes are TRBV2 and TRBJ1-3, with unresolved D. CDR3 length: 17 residues. V lost 3 bases, J lost 6 bases, and 21 bases lay in between. The V gene's germline CDR1 is SNHLY and CDR2 FYNNEI. The CDR3 protein is CASSDNIDSMMENTIYF. DNA for the CDR3: TGTGCCAGCAGTGATAATATCGACTCAATGATGGAAAACACCATATATTTT.

The V call is TRBV7-6, the J call TRBJ1-1; tentative D call: TRBD1 (5 bases). This CDR3 is built from 11 residues. Germline V gives CDR1 SGHVS, CDR2 FNYEAQ. V was clipped by 11 bases and J by 4 bases, with 11 bases between them. This CDR3 is CAAGGATEAFF. In DNA form, the CDR3 reads TGTGCCGCGGGCGGGGCCACTGAAGCTTTCTTT.

This clone was detected a few times. This chain joins TRBV28 and TRBJ1-3, with D unclear. V was clipped by 6 bases and J by 4 bases, with 13 bases between them. This CDR3 is 14 amino acids long. Germline V lookup: CDR1 MDHEN, CDR2 SYDVKM. CDR3 DNA sequence: TGTGCCAGCAGCAACCCGAGGTCGGGAAACACCATATATTTT. Residues: CASSNPRSGNTIYF.

This clone was seen once. This chain joins TRBV11-2 and TRBJ2-7, with TRBD1 as a possible D gene (7 bases). Germline values: CDR1 SGHAT, CDR2 FQNNGV. CDR3 length: 17 residues. Deletions cut 8 bases from V and 4 bases from J, with 27 bases between. As DNA, the CDR3 is TGTGCCAGCCGCTCATTTATAGCCGGGAGACAGGGATACGAGCAGTACTTC. Translating it yields CASRSFIAGRQGYEQYF.

The chain joins TRBV28 to TRBJ1-1, with D unresolved. The CDR3 runs to 15 residues. V was clipped by 10 bases and J by 6 bases, with 24 bases between them. CDR1 is MDHEN, CDR2 SYDVKM, per germline. CDR3: CAIVPRELAAAEAFF. The DNA of the CDR3 is TGTGCCATCGTCCCGCGGGAGTTGGCCGCTGCTGAAGCTTTCTTT.

The V call is TRBV19, the J call TRBJ1-1; TRBD1 matches at 9 bases. The CDR3 sequence is 14 residues long. Germline lookup yields CDR1 LNHDA and CDR2 SQIVND (reference sequence). The V gene end was trimmed by 1 base and the J gene end by 5 bases; junction bases not matched to a gene: 2. Written as DNA, the CDR3 is TGTGCCAGTAGTATAGGGACAGGGGTAACTGAAGCTTTCTTT. It specifies CASSIGTGVTEAFF.

The CDR3 is CASSRASGRVWEQYF. In nucleotides, the CDR3 is TGTGCCAGCAGCCGAGCTAGCGGGAGGGTGTGGGAGCAGTACTTC. The rearrangement uses TRBV6-5 and TRBJ2-7; 12 bases match TRBD2. The CDR3 is made up of 15 amino acids. CDR1 MNHEY and CDR2 SVGAGI come from the germline V gene. The V segment lost 6 bases and the J segment 7 bases; nucleotides outside the gene matches: 10.

In the case of this clone: An end of the junction does not agree with germline; a read error may underlie this. The gene calls are TRBV7-7 and TRBJ2-1; TRBD1 agrees at 9 bases. The CDR3 covers 15 residues. Germline V gives CDR1 SSHAT, CDR2 FNYEAQ (reference sequence). In DNA, the CDR3 is TGTGCTAGCAGCTTAGGACAGGGGACATACAATGAGCAGTTCTTC. Protein sequence: CASSLGQGTYNEQFF.

Only a few counts were recorded for this clone. The chain links TRBV7-2 to TRBJ1-4; D unclear. Germline CDR1 and CDR2: SGHTA and FQGNSA. CDR3 length: 14 amino acids. The V end lost 5 bases, the J end lost 5 bases, and 12 bases lay between the germline ends. The CDR3 bases are TGTGCCAGCAGCCTCCGGGGAGAGAATGAAAAACTGTTTTTT. It encodes CASSLRGENEKLFF.

The V and J genes are TRBV10-3 and TRBJ2-1; D call uncertain. Trimming stripped 8 bases from V and 4 bases from J, with 6 bases between. Germline V gene sequence: CDR1 ENHRY, CDR2 SYGVKD. The CDR3 spans 11 residues. The CDR3 is CAILRYNEQFF. CDR3 DNA: TGTGCCATCCTGAGGTACAATGAGCAGTTCTTC.

The CDR3 here is CASSLIQTGNTIYF. CDR3 in DNA: TGTGCCAGCAGTTTAATCCAAACTGGAAACACCATATATTTT. This chain joins TRBV28 and TRBJ1-3, with unresolved D. Trimming removed 2 bases at V and 2 bases at J, with 7 bases between. Per germline, CDR1 MDHEN and CDR2 SYDVKM. The CDR3 has 14 residues.